Included here is one TCR beta chain sequence, with context. Its antigen target is currently unknown. There are no base qualities to consult, and no much larger clone falls within one base. For this chain, trimming is 8 bases at the V end and 3 bases at the J end, and the number of junction bases without a gene match is 9. Measured from the cysteine to the phenylalanine, the CDR3 is 14 residues long. Only CDR3 DNA remains: 42 bases, in frame from the first base. According to the germline V gene, CDR1 reads SQVTM and CDR2 reads ANQGSEA. The library was obtained by RT-PCR. TCRdb records NextSeq 550 as the sequencer. TCRdb cleaned the public reads at Q25 with fastp, built clones with MiXCR and kept in-frame beta chains. Under each unique CDR3 protein, matching rows form one entry showing the most common genes and DNA. The sample table records over 130,000 distinct CDR3 sequences; roughly two fifths of these occur just once. The ten top clones hold 50% of the sample.

This entry is derived from a study of patients and donors after allogeneic stem cell transplantation (dated by TCRdb to about 2020). The source is a human donor who was either an allogeneic HSCT recipient or a stem cell or donor lymphocyte infusion donor (not recorded which). It is not recorded whose cells these are; they may come from a transplant donor. The V and J genes are TRBV29-1 and TRBJ2-5; TRBD2 aligns with 10 central bases. Sequenced input: blood, either unsorted or a sorted T cell fraction (not recorded which). The DNA reads TGCAGCTTCCTAGCGGGGGTGCAAGAAGAGACCCAGTACTTC. Its protein reads: CSFLAGVQEETQYF. With the rest looked up from the reference TRBV29-1 and TRBJ2-5 genes rather than sequenced, the full variable domain is SAVISQKPSRDICQRGTSLTIQCQVDSQVTMMFWYRQQPGQSLTLIATANQGSEATYESGFVIDKFPISRPNLTFSTLTVSNMSPEDSSIYLCSFLAGVQEETQYFGPGTRLLVL.